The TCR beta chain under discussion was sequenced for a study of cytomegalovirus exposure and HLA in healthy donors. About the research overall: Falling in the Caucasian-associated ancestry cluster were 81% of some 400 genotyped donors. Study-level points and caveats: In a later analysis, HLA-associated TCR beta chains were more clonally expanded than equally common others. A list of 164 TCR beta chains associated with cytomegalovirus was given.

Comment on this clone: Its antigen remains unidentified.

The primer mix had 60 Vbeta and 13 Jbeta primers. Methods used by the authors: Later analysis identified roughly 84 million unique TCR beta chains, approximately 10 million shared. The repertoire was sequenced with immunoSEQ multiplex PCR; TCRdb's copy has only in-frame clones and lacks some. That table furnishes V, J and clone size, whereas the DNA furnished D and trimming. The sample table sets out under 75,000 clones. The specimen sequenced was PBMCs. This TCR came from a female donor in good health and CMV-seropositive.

CDR3 sequence (DNA): TGTGCCAGCAGCATCGGGACTTCGAACACTGAAGCTTTCTTT. This sequence encodes CASSIGTSNTEAFF. The rearrangement joins TRBV7-2 to TRBJ1-1; TRBD1 might be the D (5 bases). Germline values: CDR1 SGHTA, CDR2 FQGNSA. There are 14 residues in the CDR3. V was cut by 5 bases and J by 1 base, with 11 bases left in between.